Below are 22 T cell receptor beta chains sequenced from a single sample in a study of regulatory T cells in long-lasting Graves disease. Time point specified: persistent/refractory GD, antithyroid drugs over 5 years with positive TRAb. With RNA extracted from PBMCs as input, the TCR library was made. Building of the TCR beta libraries involved iRepertoire HTBI primers and Arm-PCR of CDR3 regions. Using its own MiXCR run on the multiplex PCR reads, TCRdb lists one record per CDR3 protein. The sample holds roughly 400,000 distinct CDR3 sequences, about a fifth seen once. The sample in question was peripheral blood mononuclear cells (PBMCs), obtained when the disease was refractory, from a patient treated with antithyroid drugs. Receptors originate from a female donor with Graves disease.

This clonotype appeared once. A much larger clone differs by one base, so this may be a read error. The CDR3 spells CASSQGLAIQETQFF. CDR3 in DNA: TGTGCCAGCAGCCAGGGACTAGCGATACAAGAGACCCAGTTCTTC. The chain employs TRBV6-4 and TRBJ2-1; 10 bases line up with TRBD2. Per the germline V gene, CDR1 is MRHNA and CDR2 is SNTAGT. With 6 bases clipped from V and 13 bases from J, the junction kept 15 bases outside the gene matches. CDR3 length: 15 residues.

The J gene is TRBJ2-7, the V gene TRBV4-1; 11 bases are shared with TRBD2. CDR3 length: 18 amino acids. V trimming: 0 bases; J trimming: 3 bases; junction bases outside the gene matches: 10. Germline assignment: CDR1 MGHRA and CDR2 YSYEKL. In DNA form, the CDR3 reads TGCGCCAGCAGCCAAGATAGGGTGGGTCTAGCGGGAGGCTACGAGCAGTACTTC. This gives the protein CASSQDRVGLAGGYEQYF.

Many counts were recorded for this clonotype. V usage is TRBV28 and J usage is TRBJ1-1; a possible D gene is TRBD1 (6 bases). V lost 3 bases and J lost 3, with 14 bases in between. CDR3 length: 15 amino acids. Germline V gene data show CDR1 as MDHEN and CDR2 as SYDVKM. For the CDR3, the DNA is TGTGCCAGCAGTTTGGGGGTAGGGGGGGACACTGAAGCTTTCTTT. Its protein is CASSLGVGGDTEAFF.

The rearrangement uses TRBV7-6 and TRBJ2-2, with D perhaps given as TRBD1 or TRBD2 (5 bases each). Germline values: CDR1 SGHVS, CDR2 FNYEAQ. CDR3 length equals 16 residues. Trimming cost V 2 bases and J 0 bases, with 10 bases left between them. DNA of the CDR3: TGTGCCAGCAGCTTACTTGGGACCTCGAACACCGGGGAGCTGTTTTTT. This gives the protein CASSLLGTSNTGELFF. Together with reference TRBV7-6 and TRBJ2-2, the CDR3 gives the full variable domain: GAGVSQSPRYKVTKRGQDVALRCDPISGHVSLYWYRQALGQGPEFLTYFNYEAQQDKSGLPNDRFSAERPEGSISTLTIQRTEQRDSAMYRCASSLLGTSNTGELFFGEGSRLTVL.

Note on this clonotype: A single base separates this from a much larger clone, so it may be a read error. The V and J genes are TRBV2 and TRBJ1-5; unclear D gene. The CDR3 runs to 14 residues. The germline gives CDR1 SNHLY, CDR2 FYNNEI. The V and J ends lost 6 bases and 0 bases respectively, with 9 bases between them. The CDR3 is CASSPGHSNQPQHF. CDR3 DNA sequence: TGTGCCAGCAGCCCGGGTCATAGCAATCAGCCCCAGCATTTT.

In this sample, this clonotype turned up many times. This CDR3 is CASSVVVGQRGYTF. Written as DNA, the CDR3 is TGTGCCAGCAGTGTAGTTGTGGGGCAAAGGGGCTACACCTTC. The J gene is TRBJ1-2, the V gene TRBV28; D may be TRBD1 (5 bases). V shed 5 bases and J shed 8 bases, with 18 bases lying between them. The CDR3 loop spans 14 amino acids. CDR1 MDHEN and CDR2 SYDVKM come from the germline V gene.

This clonotype was seen ten or more times. V usage is TRBV5-1 and J usage is TRBJ2-7; tentatively, D is TRBD1 (6 bases). V dropped 1 base and J dropped 3 bases, with 8 bases sitting between them. The CDR3 totals 13 residues. Germline V gene data show CDR1 as SGHRS and CDR2 as YFSETQ. CDR3 protein: CASSLQQGYEQYF. DNA for the CDR3: TGCGCCAGCAGCTTGCAACAGGGCTACGAGCAGTACTTC.

The chain combines TRBV10-3 with TRBJ2-5, with D perhaps matching TRBD2 (5 bases). The CDR3 spans 15 residues. Germline assignment: CDR1 ENHRY and CDR2 SYGVKD. The V and J ends lost 3 bases and 4 bases respectively, with 15 bases between them. The CDR3 DNA sequence: TGTGCCATCAGTGATTTGGGAGTGGGAGTAGAGACCCAGTACTTC. As protein: CAISDLGVGVETQYF.

This clonotype has a count of ten or more. This chain connects TRBV28 to TRBJ1-6; D unresolved. CDR3 length: 16 residues. Looked up from germline, CDR1 is MDHEN and CDR2 is SYDVKM. Trimming removed 2 bases at V and 6 bases at J, with 14 bases between. CDR3 DNA: TGTGCCAGCAGTTTACAAGGTTCGGGGTTTAATTCACCCCTCCACTTT. Its protein product is CASSLQGSGFNSPLHF.

This clonotype was seen at least ten times. The rearrangement joins TRBV7-2 to TRBJ2-7; 7 bases map to TRBD1. This CDR3 is 15 amino acids long. From germline, CDR1 is SGHTA and CDR2 FQGNSA. Losses at the gene ends were 4 bases for V and 6 bases for J; bases not matched to a gene: 12. For the CDR3, the DNA is TGTGCCAGCAGCTCCTTGACAGGGAGTTTTTCCGAGCAGTACTTC. It specifies CASSSLTGSFSEQYF.

This clonotype was observed at least ten times. The V call is TRBV7-2, the J call TRBJ2-7; 8 bases fit TRBD2. Trimming took 5 bases from V and 0 from J; bases not matched to a gene: 6. Germline CDR1 SGHTA, CDR2 FQGNSA. The CDR3 length is 15 residues. The CDR3 region is CASSPSGPGSYEQYF. CDR3 DNA: TGTGCCAGCAGCCCTAGCGGGCCGGGCTCCTACGAGCAGTACTTC. Complete variable domain (other parts from reference TRBV7-2 and TRBJ2-7): GAGVSQSPSNKVTEKGKDVELRCDPISGHTALYWYRQSLGQGLEFLIYFQGNSAPDKSGLPSDRFSAERTGGSVSTLTIQRTQQEDSAVYLCASSPSGPGSYEQYFGPGTRLTVT.

The V call is TRBV28, the J call TRBJ1-1, with D hard to call. The CDR3 is made up of 14 amino acids. V shed 6 bases and J shed 6 bases, with 17 bases lying between them. Germline V gene data show CDR1 as MDHEN and CDR2 as SYDVKM. Here the CDR3 reads CASSSHGRIAEAFF. The CDR3 bases are TGTGCCAGCAGCTCACACGGGAGGATCGCTGAAGCTTTCTTT. Combining the CDR3 with reference TRBV28 and TRBJ1-1 gives the whole variable domain DVKVTQSSRYLVKRTGEKVFLECVQDMDHENMFWYRQDPGLGLRLIYFSYDVKMKEKGDIPEGYSVSREKKERFSLILESASTNQTSMYLCASSSHGRIAEAFFGQGTRLTVV.

This clonotype has just a few counts. This chain connects TRBV6-5 to TRBJ1-6, with D hard to call. This CDR3 is 15 amino acids long. Germline CDR1 MNHEY, CDR2 SVGAGI. V gave up 0 bases and J gave up 4 bases, with 7 bases separating them. The CDR3 here is CASSYSIAYNSPLHF. The CDR3 DNA reads TGTGCCAGCAGTTACTCGATCGCTTATAATTCACCCCTCCACTTT.

This clonotype occurred many times. V gene TRBV2 combines with J gene TRBJ2-2; D possibly corresponds to TRBD2 (5 bases). From germline, CDR1 is SNHLY and CDR2 FYNNEI. The CDR3 length is 16 residues. Trimming left V 1 base short and J 1 base short, with 10 bases between. CDR3 residues: CASSEEVSENTGELFF. In DNA, the CDR3 is TGTGCCAGCAGTGAAGAGGTTAGCGAGAACACCGGGGAGCTGTTTTTT.

Of note for this clonotype: A read error is possible here, since a much larger clone lies one base away. This chain connects TRBV7-8 to TRBJ2-5; D perhaps matches TRBD1 (7 bases). The germline V gene encodes CDR1 SGHVS and CDR2 FQNEAQ. V dropped 0 bases and J dropped 5 bases, with 22 bases sitting between them. This CDR3 has 18 residues. The CDR3 region has the DNA TGTGCCAGCAGCTTAGCCCCCCGTGGACGGAGGGGGCGGGAGACCCAGTACTTC. Its translation: CASSLAPRGRRGRETQYF.

This clonotype was seen more than once but under ten times. This chain uses TRBV5-5 with TRBJ2-7, with 8 bases matching TRBD1. Germline assignment: CDR1 SGHKS and CDR2 YYEKEE (reference sequence). The CDR3 sequence is 12 residues long. J gave up 6 bases and V 3 bases, and 2 bases lay outside the gene matches. CDR3 region: CASSSGGGEQYF. The CDR3 coding sequence is TGTGCCAGCAGCTCAGGGGGCGGCGAGCAGTACTTC.

This clonotype occurred many times. The chain has TRBV30 and TRBJ2-4, with 10 bases lining up with TRBD1. Losses at the gene ends were 7 bases for V and 6 bases for J; bases not matched to a gene: 3. CDR1 GTSNPN and CDR2 SVGIG come from the germline V gene (reference sequence). The CDR3 has 12 amino acids. CDR3 protein: CALRDRGNIQYF. DNA for the CDR3: TGTGCCTTACGGGACAGGGGAAACATTCAGTACTTC.

The rearrangement uses TRBV5-1 and TRBJ2-5, with TRBD2 matching 10 bases. CDR1 and CDR2 from the germline V gene are SGHRS and YFSETQ. The V gene end was trimmed by 0 bases and the J gene end by 5 bases; junction bases not matched to a gene: 4. The CDR3 loop spans 15 amino acids. In DNA, the CDR3 is TGCGCCAGCAGCTTGGAGTCTAGCGGGAGTGAGACCCAGTACTTC. It is translated as CASSLESSGSETQYF.

This clonotype was counted many times. V gene TRBV11-2 combines with J gene TRBJ2-4, with D perhaps TRBD1 or TRBD2 (5 bases each). This CDR3 region has 11 residues. The ends were cut back, 7 bases at V and 11 bases at J, with 12 bases in the middle. Per the germline V gene, CDR1 is SGHAT and CDR2 is FQNNGV. The DNA for the CDR3 is TGTGCCAGCACCCCCGGGGCTGTTCAGTACTTC. Amino acids: CASTPGAVQYF. The complete variable domain, with remaining parts taken from reference TRBV11-2 and TRBJ2-4, reads EAGVAQSPRYKIIEKRQSVAFWCNPISGHATLYWYQQILGQGPKLLIQFQNNGVVDDSQLPKDRFSAERLKGVDSTLKIQPAKLEDSAVYLCASTPGAVQYFGAGTRLSVL.

The table lists this clonotype with a few counts. The chain links TRBV14 to TRBJ2-7; 11 bases fit TRBD1. CDR1 and CDR2 (germline): SGHDN, FVKESK. The trim removed 3 bases at V and 0 bases at J, leaving 10 bases unmatched. The CDR3 covers 18 residues. The CDR3 nucleotides read TGTGCCAGCAGCCATCTACCGGGACAGGGGGACCGCTCCTACGAGCAGTACTTC. Amino acid sequence: CASSHLPGQGDRSYEQYF. Using reference TRBV14 and TRBJ2-7 for the parts outside the CDR3, the full variable domain is EAGVTQFPSHSVIEKGQTVTLRCDPISGHDNLYWYRRVMGKEIKFLLHFVKESKQDESGMPNNRFLAERTGGTYSTLKVQPAELEDSGVYFCASSHLPGQGDRSYEQYFGPGTRLTVT.

This clonotype was seen a handful of times. The V call is TRBV7-2, the J call TRBJ2-6, with 8 bases identical to TRBD1. Germline CDR1 is SGHTA and CDR2 is FQGNSA. The CDR3 covers 16 residues. The V gene end was trimmed by 5 bases and the J gene end by 0 bases; junction bases not matched to a gene: 3. The CDR3 DNA reads TGTGCCAGCAGCACAGGGGGAAGCTCTGGGGCCAACGTCCTGACTTTC. It encodes CASSTGGSSGANVLTF.

V gene TRBV3-1 combines with J gene TRBJ1-1; tentative D call: TRBD1 (5 bases). Between the trimmed V and J ends, which lost 0 bases and 0 bases, there was a span of 20 bases. The CDR3 covers 19 residues. CDR1 is LGHDT, CDR2 YNNKEL, per germline (reference sequence). CDR3 nucleotide sequence: TGTGCCAGCAGCCAAGATACTGGGGCGTTCTCAACTATGAACACTGAAGCTTTCTTT. Protein sequence: CASSQDTGAFSTMNTEAFF. Variable domain in full (rest from reference TRBV3-1 and TRBJ1-1): DTAVSQTPKYLVTQMGNDKSIKCEQNLGHDTMYWYKQDSKKFLKIMFSYNNKELIINETVPNRFSPKSPDKAHLNLHINSLELGDSAVYFCASSQDTGAFSTMNTEAFFGQGTRLTVV.